The 2 T cell receptor beta chains presented below share a single source sample, sequenced in a study of T cell repertoires in cytomegalovirus infection (dated 2019 in TCRdb). The instrument given in TCRdb is Illumina HiSeq 1500. TCRdb reran the public reads through fastp at Q25 and MiXCR, keeping productive beta chains. Every CDR3 protein is listed once, alongside the most common genes and DNA of its rows. Within this sample are about 700,000 distinct CDR3 sequences, with 33% of them counted one time only. The ten largest clones represent about 20% of the sample. What these receptors recognize is not known. The treatment or condition label on this specimen signifies: in vitro stimulation with specific CMV peptide epitopes to enrich CMV-specific T cells. The sequencing here drew on cultured PBMCs, taken from culture after CMV antigen stimulation. The receptors stem from a human donor in good health (CMV status not recorded). Some clones in this sample may be carry-over from other donors' samples.

V gene TRBV6-2 or TRBV6-3 combines with J gene TRBJ2-5, with D perhaps matching TRBD2 (5 bases). The CDR3 loop spans 15 amino acids. The V end lost 5 bases, the J end lost 0 bases, and 13 bases lay between the germline ends. CDR1 is MNHEY, CDR2 SVGEGT, per germline. CDR3: CASSPGGLDQETQYF. In DNA form, the CDR3 reads TGTGCCAGCAGTCCCGGTGGACTGGACCAAGAGACCCAGTACTTC.

This clonotype appeared a single time. This rearrangement joins TRBV4-3 to TRBJ1-2; maybe TRBD1 (6 bases). Germline-derived CDR1 and CDR2 are LGHNA and YSLEER. Between the trimmed V and J ends, which lost 2 bases and 4 bases, there was a span of 8 bases. CDR3 size: 13 residues. The CDR3 DNA reads TGCGCCAGCAGCCAAACAGGGAGCTATGGCTACACCTTC. Its translation is CASSQTGSYGYTF.